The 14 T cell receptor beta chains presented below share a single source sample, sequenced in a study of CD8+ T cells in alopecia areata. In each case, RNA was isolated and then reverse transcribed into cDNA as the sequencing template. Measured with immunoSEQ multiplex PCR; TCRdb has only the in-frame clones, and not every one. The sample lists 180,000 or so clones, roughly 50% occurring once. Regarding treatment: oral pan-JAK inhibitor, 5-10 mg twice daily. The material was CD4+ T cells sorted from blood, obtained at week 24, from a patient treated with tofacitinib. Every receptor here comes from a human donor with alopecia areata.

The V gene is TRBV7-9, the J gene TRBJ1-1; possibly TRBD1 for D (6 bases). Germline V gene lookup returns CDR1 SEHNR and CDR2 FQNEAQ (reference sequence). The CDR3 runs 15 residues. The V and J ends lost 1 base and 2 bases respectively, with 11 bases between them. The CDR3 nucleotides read TGTGCCAGCAGCTTAGTTAGTGGGACAAACACTGAAGCTTTCTTT. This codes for CASSLVSGTNTEAFF.

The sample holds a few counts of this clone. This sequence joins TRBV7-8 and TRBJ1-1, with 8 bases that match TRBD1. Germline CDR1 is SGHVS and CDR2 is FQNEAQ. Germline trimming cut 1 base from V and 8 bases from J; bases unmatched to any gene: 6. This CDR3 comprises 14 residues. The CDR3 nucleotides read TGTGCCAGCAGCTTAGTGACACAGGGGGTCGAAGCTTTCTTT. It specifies CASSLVTQGVEAFF.

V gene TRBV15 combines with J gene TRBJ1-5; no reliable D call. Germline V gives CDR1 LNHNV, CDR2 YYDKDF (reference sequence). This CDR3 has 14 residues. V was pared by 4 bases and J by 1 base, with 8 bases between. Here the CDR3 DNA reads TGTGCCACCAGCAAAAGCCCCAGCAATCAGCCCCAGCATTTT. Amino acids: CATSKSPSNQPQHF.

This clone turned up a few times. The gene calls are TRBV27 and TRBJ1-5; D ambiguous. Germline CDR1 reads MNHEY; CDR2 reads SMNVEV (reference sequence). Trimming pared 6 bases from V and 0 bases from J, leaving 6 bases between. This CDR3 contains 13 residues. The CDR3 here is CASSLGSNQPQHF. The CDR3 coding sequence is TGTGCCAGCAGCCTTGGTAGCAATCAGCCCCAGCATTTT.

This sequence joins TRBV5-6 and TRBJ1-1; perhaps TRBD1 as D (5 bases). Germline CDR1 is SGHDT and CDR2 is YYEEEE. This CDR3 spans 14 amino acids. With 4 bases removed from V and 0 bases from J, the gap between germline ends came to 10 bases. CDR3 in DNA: TGTGCCAGCAGCCCGTCACAGGTGAACACTGAAGCTTTCTTT. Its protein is CASSPSQVNTEAFF.

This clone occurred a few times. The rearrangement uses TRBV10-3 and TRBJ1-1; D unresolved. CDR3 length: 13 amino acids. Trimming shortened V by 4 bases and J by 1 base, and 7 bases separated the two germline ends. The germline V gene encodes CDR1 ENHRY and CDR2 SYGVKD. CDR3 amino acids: CAISGTANTEAFF. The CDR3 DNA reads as TGTGCCATCAGTGGGACGGCGAACACTGAAGCTTTCTTT.

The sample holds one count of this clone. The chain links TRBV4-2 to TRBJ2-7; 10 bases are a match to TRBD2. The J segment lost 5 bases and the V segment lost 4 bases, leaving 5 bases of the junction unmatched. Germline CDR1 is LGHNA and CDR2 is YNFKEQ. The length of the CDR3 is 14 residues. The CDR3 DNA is TGTGCCAGCAGCCGCGAGCTAGCGGGGGACGAGCAGTACTTC. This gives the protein CASSRELAGDEQYF.

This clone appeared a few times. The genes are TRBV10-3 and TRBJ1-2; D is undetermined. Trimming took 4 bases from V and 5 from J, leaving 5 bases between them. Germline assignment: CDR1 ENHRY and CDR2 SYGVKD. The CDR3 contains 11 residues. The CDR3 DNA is TGTGCCATCAGTGGATCGTATGGCTACACCTTC. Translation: CAISGSYGYTF.

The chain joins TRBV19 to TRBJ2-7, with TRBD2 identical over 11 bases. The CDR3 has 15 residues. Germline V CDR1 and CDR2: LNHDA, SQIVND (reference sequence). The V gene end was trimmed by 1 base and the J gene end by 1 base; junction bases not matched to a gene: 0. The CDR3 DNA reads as TGTGCCAGTAGTATAGCTAGCGGGGGGTCCTACGAGCAGTACTTC. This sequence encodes CASSIASGGSYEQYF.

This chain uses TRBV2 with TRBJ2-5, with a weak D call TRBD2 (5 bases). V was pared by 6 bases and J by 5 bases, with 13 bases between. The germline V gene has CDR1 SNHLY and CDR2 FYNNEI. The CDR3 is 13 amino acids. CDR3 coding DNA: TGTGCCAGCAGGGCCCAGCCGGGGGAGACCCAGTACTTC. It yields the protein CASRAQPGETQYF.

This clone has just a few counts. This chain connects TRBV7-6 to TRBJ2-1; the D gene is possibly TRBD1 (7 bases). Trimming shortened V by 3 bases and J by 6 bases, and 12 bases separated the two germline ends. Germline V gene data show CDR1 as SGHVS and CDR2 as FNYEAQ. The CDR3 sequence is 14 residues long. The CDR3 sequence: CASSFGRQGNEQFF. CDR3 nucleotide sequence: TGTGCCAGCAGCTTCGGGAGACAGGGCAATGAGCAGTTCTTC.

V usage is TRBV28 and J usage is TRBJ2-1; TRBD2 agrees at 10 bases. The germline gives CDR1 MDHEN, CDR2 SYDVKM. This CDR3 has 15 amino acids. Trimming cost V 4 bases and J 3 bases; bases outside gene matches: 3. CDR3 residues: CASSSLAGVYNEQFF. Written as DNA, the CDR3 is TGTGCCAGCAGTTCTCTAGCGGGAGTCTACAATGAGCAGTTCTTC. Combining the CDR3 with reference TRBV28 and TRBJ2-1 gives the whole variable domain DVKVTQSSRYLVKRTGEKVFLECVQDMDHENMFWYRQDPGLGLRLIYFSYDVKMKEKGDIPEGYSVSREKKERFSLILESASTNQTSMYLCASSSLAGVYNEQFFGPGTRLTVL.

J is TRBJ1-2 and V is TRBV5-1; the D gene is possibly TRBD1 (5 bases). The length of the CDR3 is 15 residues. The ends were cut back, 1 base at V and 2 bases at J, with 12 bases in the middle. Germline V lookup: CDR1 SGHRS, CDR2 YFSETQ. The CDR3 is CASSLRPRENYGYTF. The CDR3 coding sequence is TGCGCCAGCAGCTTGCGTCCCAGGGAAAACTATGGCTACACCTTC.

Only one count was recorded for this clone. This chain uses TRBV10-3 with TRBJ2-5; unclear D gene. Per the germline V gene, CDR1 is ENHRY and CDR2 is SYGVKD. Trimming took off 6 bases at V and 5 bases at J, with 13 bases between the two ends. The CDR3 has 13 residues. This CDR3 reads CAIRERPSETQYF. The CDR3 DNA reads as TGTGCCATCAGGGAGAGGCCTTCTGAGACCCAGTACTTC.